The 23 T cell receptor beta chains presented below share a single source sample, sequenced in a study of technical replicates of blood from a handful of donors. The assay was immunoSEQ multiplex PCR, and TCRdb's table has in-frame clones only and misses some. This table has tens of thousands of clones, approximately 94% appearing once. The sample comprised T cells isolated from PBMCs. The origin of the receptors is a human donor in good health.

The DNA of the CDR3 is TGTGCCTGGAGTCACTCAGGAAACGGGGAGCTGTTTTTT. Translation: CAWSHSGNGELFF. The gene calls are TRBV30 and TRBJ2-2; no firm D call. The V end was cut by 2 bases, the J end by 7 bases, with 11 bases between. This CDR3 has 13 residues. CDR1 is GTSNPN, CDR2 SVGIG, per germline (reference sequence).

This clone appeared a single time. CDR3 loop: CASSPSGLTEIKNTGELFF. CDR3 nucleotide sequence: TGTGCCAGCAGTCCTAGCGGTCTAACTGAAATCAAGAACACCGGGGAGCTGTTTTTT. This chain connects TRBV28 to TRBJ2-2, with 7 bases aligning to TRBD2. With 5 bases clipped from V and 1 base from J, the junction kept 16 bases outside the gene matches. The CDR3 length is 19 residues. CDR1 is MDHEN, CDR2 SYDVKM, per germline.

The V gene is TRBV25-1, the J gene TRBJ1-2, with D possibly matching TRBD1 (5 bases). Trimming took 0 bases from V and 4 from J, leaving 12 bases between them. There are 15 residues in the CDR3. Germline V gene lookup returns CDR1 MGHDK and CDR2 SYGVNS. CDR3 residues: CASSEYRVGGYGYTF. DNA for the CDR3: TGTGCCAGCAGTGAATACAGGGTGGGGGGCTATGGCTACACCTTC.

The J gene is TRBJ1-2, the V gene TRBV15; no clear D. Germline V gives CDR1 LNHNV, CDR2 YYDKDF (reference sequence). V lost 9 bases and J lost 8, with 19 bases in between. The CDR3 covers 13 residues. The CDR3 DNA follows: TGTGCCACGAGGAATCTGGGTTTAGAGGGCTACACCTTC. It is translated as CATRNLGLEGYTF. The full variable domain, rest sourced from reference TRBV15 and TRBJ1-2, is DAMVIQNPRYQVTQFGKPVTLSCSQTLNHNVMYWYQQKSSQAPKLLFHYYDKDFNNEADTPDNFQSRRPNTSFCFLDIRSPGLGDTAMYLCATRNLGLEGYTFGSGTRLTVV.

The CDR3 nucleotides are TGTGCCAGCAGCTCTACTCGGACAGAGACGAACACTGAAGCTTTCTTT. Protein: CASSSTRTETNTEAFF. This sequence joins TRBV7-9 and TRBJ1-1; D may be TRBD1 (6 bases). The CDR3 has 16 amino acids. With 4 bases removed from V and 1 base from J, the gap between germline ends came to 16 bases. The V gene's germline CDR1 is SEHNR and CDR2 FQNEAQ (reference sequence). The variable domain in full, with the rest retrieved from reference TRBV7-9 and TRBJ1-1, is DTGVSQNPRHKITKRGQNVTFRCDPISEHNRLYWYRQTLGQGPEFLTYFQNEAQLEKSRLLSDRFSAERPKGSFSTLEIQRTEQGDSAMYLCASSSTRTETNTEAFFGQGTRLTVV.

This clone appeared once. The V call is TRBV19, the J call TRBJ1-5, with no clear D. CDR3 length: 12 residues. Per the germline V gene, CDR1 is LNHDA and CDR2 is SQIVND (reference sequence). V lost 7 bases and J lost 9, with 13 bases in between. DNA of the CDR3: TGTGCCAGTACCTTGCGTGCTGGGCCCCAGCATTTT. Translation gives CASTLRAGPQHF.

The chain employs TRBV11-2 and TRBJ1-1; 10 nucleotides agree with TRBD1. V shed 5 bases and J 1 base; nucleotides not matched to a gene: 10. Looked up from germline, CDR1 is SGHAT and CDR2 is FQNNGV. This CDR3 has 17 amino acids. The DNA for the CDR3 is TGTGCCAGCAGCCCCCGGGACAGGGGTAGGAAGAACACTGAAGCTTTCTTT. Its translation: CASSPRDRGRKNTEAFF.

The gene calls are TRBV5-1 and TRBJ2-5, with 9 bases matching TRBD1. The CDR3 totals 14 residues. The germline CDR1 and CDR2 sequences are SGHRS and YFSETQ. Unmatched junction bases numbered 2, after V lost 4 bases and J lost 1 base. As DNA, the CDR3 is TGCGCCAGCAGCCAGGGACAGGGCCAAGAGACCCAGTACTTC. Translating it yields CASSQGQGQETQYF. Combining the CDR3 with reference TRBV5-1 and TRBJ2-5 gives the whole variable domain KAGVTQTPRYLIKTRGQQVTLSCSPISGHRSVSWYQQTPGQGLQFLFEYFSETQRNKGNFPGRFSGRQFSNSRSEMNVSTLELGDSALYLCASSQGQGQETQYFGPGTRLLVL.

The chain combines TRBV6-1 with TRBJ1-3; no reliable D call. Trimming cost V 0 bases and J 0 bases, with 9 bases left between them. The CDR3 sequence is 16 residues long. Germline CDR1 is MNHNS and CDR2 is SASEGT. The CDR3, as DNA: TGTGCCAGCAGTGAAGCGTACAGTTTCTCTGGAAACACCATATATTTT. Translation: CASSEAYSFSGNTIYF.

V gene TRBV25-1 combines with J gene TRBJ1-5, with D possibly TRBD1 on 5 matching bases. V shed 3 bases and J shed 7 bases, with 10 bases lying between them. The CDR3 length is 13 residues. CDR1 is MGHDK and CDR2 is SYGVNS in the germline V gene. DNA of the CDR3: TGTGCCAGCAGTGATAGGGGAGGCCAGCCCCAGCATTTT. Amino acid sequence: CASSDRGGQPQHF.

The J gene is TRBJ1-3, the V gene TRBV6-5, with D unclear. CDR3 length: 15 amino acids. Trimming removed 2 bases at V and 3 bases at J, with 11 bases between. CDR1 MNHEY and CDR2 SVGAGI come from the germline V gene. CDR3 coding DNA: TGTGCCAGCAGTTACGGACTTGGGATTGGAAACACCATATATTTT. Its translation is CASSYGLGIGNTIYF.

The V call is TRBV18, the J call TRBJ1-4; 9 nucleotides line up with TRBD1. Looked up from germline, CDR1 is KGHSH and CDR2 is LQKENI. The CDR3 totals 15 residues. The junction had 5 bases not matched to a gene; V was cut back by 5 bases and J by 4 bases. This CDR3 is CASSSGQGRNEKLFF. In nucleotides, the CDR3 is TGTGCCAGCTCATCGGGACAGGGTCGTAATGAAAAACTGTTTTTT.

The V gene is TRBV6-5, the J gene TRBJ2-7, with D unclear. Trimming left V 5 bases short and J 6 bases short, with 20 bases between. The CDR3 runs to 15 residues. Germline V gives CDR1 MNHEY, CDR2 SVGAGI. CDR3 residues: CASSIRVPRRLEQYF. In DNA form, the CDR3 reads TGTGCCAGCAGTATCCGGGTCCCAAGAAGGCTCGAGCAGTACTTC.

V usage is TRBV28 and J usage is TRBJ2-7, with a tentative D call TRBD2 (6 bases). Germline values: CDR1 MDHEN, CDR2 SYDVKM. This CDR3 region has 16 residues. Trimming removed 8 bases at V and 7 bases at J, with 27 bases between. The CDR3 loop reads CASPPGTEKRDWEQYF. The CDR3 nucleotides are TGTGCCAGCCCCCCCGGGACTGAAAAACGAGACTGGGAGCAGTACTTC.

The genes are TRBV7-9 and TRBJ2-2, with 9 positions matching TRBD1. Germline CDR1 SEHNR, CDR2 FQNEAQ (reference sequence). The V segment lost 1 base and the J segment 4 bases; nucleotides outside the gene matches: 4. This CDR3 is built from 16 residues. For the CDR3, the DNA is TGTGCCAGCAGCTTAGGAACAGGGGGCCGCACCGGGGAGCTGTTTTTT. Protein sequence: CASSLGTGGRTGELFF.

This chain uses TRBV29-1 with TRBJ1-2; tentatively, D is TRBD1 (6 bases). V was clipped by 6 bases and J by 3 bases, with 14 bases between them. The CDR3 contains 13 residues. Germline CDR1 and CDR2: SQVTM and ANQGSEA. CDR3 loop: CSVSAGADYGYTF. In nucleotides, the CDR3 is TGCAGCGTGAGTGCGGGGGCGGACTATGGCTACACCTTC.

The V gene is TRBV2, the J gene TRBJ1-2; D not certain. The V gene lost 2 bases and the J gene lost 1 base, with 11 bases spanning the gap. The CDR3 is 15 residues long. CDR1 and CDR2 (germline): SNHLY, FYNNEI. For the CDR3, the DNA is TGTGCCAGCAGTGAATCGCGGAATCTTAACTATGGCTACACCTTC. It codes for CASSESRNLNYGYTF.

This CDR3 is CAWSAGSDQPQHF. In nucleotides, the CDR3 is TGTGCCTGGAGTGCAGGGTCTGATCAGCCCCAGCATTTT. This rearrangement joins TRBV30 to TRBJ1-5, with TRBD1 as a possible D gene (5 bases). V was clipped by 1 base and J by 5 bases, with 9 bases between them. CDR3 length equals 13 residues. Germline assignment: CDR1 GTSNPN and CDR2 SVGIG (reference sequence).

This clone occurred once. The chain has TRBV27 and TRBJ1-5; 8 nucleotides agree with TRBD1. V lost 4 bases, J lost 4 bases, and 6 bases stayed unmatched. The CDR3 has 15 residues. Germline CDR1 is MNHEY and CDR2 is SMNVEV (reference sequence). Here the CDR3 DNA reads TGTGCCAGCAGTTCCAACAGGGGGATGAATCAGCCCCAGCATTTT. It codes for CASSSNRGMNQPQHF.

This chain joins TRBV27 and TRBJ1-1; 7 bases fit TRBD1. The CDR3 has 12 amino acids. Germline trimming cut 2 bases from V and 6 bases from J; bases unmatched to any gene: 0. Germline CDR1 and CDR2: MNHEY and SMNVEV (reference sequence). CDR3 nucleotide sequence: TGTGCCAGCAGTTTACAGGGGGCTGAAGCTTTCTTT. As protein: CASSLQGAEAFF.

V usage is TRBV5-4 and J usage is TRBJ2-7; D might be TRBD2 (6 bases). From germline, CDR1 is SGHNT and CDR2 YYREEE (reference sequence). CDR3 length equals 14 residues. The germline V and J ends were trimmed by 6 bases and 6 bases, with 19 bases remaining between them. The CDR3 bases are TGTGCCAGCACCTCGGGAGTCGGGAGAGGCGAGCAGTACTTC. Amino acids: CASTSGVGRGEQYF.

This sequence joins TRBV6-1 and TRBJ1-2; 7 bases fit TRBD1. Per the germline V gene, CDR1 is MNHNS and CDR2 is SASEGT. This CDR3 region has 15 residues. V lost 5 bases and J lost 6; bases outside the gene matches: 12. Written as DNA, the CDR3 is TGTGCCAGCAGTTTAATCGGGACAGACCAAGATGGCTACACCTTC. Protein: CASSLIGTDQDGYTF.

This clone was observed a single time. The chain links TRBV28 to TRBJ1-6, with 9 bases aligning to TRBD1. The CDR3 has 16 residues. After removal of 3 bases from V and 5 bases from J, the junction contained 5 bases not matched to a gene. Germline V lookup: CDR1 MDHEN, CDR2 SYDVKM. This chain's CDR3 is CASSFLQGANNSPLHF. The CDR3, as DNA: TGTGCCAGCAGTTTTCTACAGGGGGCGAATAATTCACCCCTCCACTTT.